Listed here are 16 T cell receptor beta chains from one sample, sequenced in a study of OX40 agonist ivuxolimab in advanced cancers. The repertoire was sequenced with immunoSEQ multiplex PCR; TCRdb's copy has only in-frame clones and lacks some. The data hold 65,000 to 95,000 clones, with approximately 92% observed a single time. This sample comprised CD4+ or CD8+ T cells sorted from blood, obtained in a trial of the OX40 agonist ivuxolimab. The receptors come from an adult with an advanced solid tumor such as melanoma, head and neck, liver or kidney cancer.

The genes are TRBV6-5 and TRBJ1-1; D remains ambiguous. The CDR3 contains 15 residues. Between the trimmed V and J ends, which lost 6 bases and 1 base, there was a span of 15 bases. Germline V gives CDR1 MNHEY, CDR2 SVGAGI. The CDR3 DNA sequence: TGTGCCAGCAGCCGTAGGGTAAGCAGGAACACTGAAGCTTTCTTT. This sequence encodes CASSRRVSRNTEAFF.

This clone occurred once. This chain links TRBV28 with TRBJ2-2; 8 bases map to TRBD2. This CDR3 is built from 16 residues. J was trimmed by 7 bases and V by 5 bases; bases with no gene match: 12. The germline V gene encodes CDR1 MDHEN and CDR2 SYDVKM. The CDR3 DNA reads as TGTGCCAGCAGTCCACCCTTGGGACTAGGCCTCGGGGAGCTGTTTTTT. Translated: CASSPPLGLGLGELFF.

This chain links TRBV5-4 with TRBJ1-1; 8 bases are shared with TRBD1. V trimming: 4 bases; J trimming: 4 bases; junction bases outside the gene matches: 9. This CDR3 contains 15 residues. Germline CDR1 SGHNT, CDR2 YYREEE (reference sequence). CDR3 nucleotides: TGTGCCAGCAGCCGGACAGGGAGGCTGACCACTGAAGCTTTCTTT. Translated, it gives CASSRTGRLTTEAFF.

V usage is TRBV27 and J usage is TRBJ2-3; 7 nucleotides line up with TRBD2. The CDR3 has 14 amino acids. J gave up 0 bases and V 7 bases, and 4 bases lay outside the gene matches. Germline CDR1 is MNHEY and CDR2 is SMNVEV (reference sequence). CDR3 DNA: TGTGCCAGCATCCAGCGGGGCAGCACAGATACGCAGTATTTT. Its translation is CASIQRGSTDTQYF.

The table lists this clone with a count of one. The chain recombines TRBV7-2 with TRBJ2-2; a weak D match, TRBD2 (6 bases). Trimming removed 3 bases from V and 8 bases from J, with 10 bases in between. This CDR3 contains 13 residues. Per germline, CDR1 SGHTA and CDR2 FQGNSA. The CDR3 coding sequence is TGTGCCAGCAGCTTGGGACGGGAGGGGGAGCTGTTTTTT. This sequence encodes CASSLGREGELFF.

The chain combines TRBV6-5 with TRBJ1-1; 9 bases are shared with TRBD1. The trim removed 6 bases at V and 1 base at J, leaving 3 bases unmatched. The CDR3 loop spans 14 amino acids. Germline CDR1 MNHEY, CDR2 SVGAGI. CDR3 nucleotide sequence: TGTGCCAGCAGGAGGGGACAGGGGAACACTGAAGCTTTCTTT. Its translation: CASRRGQGNTEAFF.

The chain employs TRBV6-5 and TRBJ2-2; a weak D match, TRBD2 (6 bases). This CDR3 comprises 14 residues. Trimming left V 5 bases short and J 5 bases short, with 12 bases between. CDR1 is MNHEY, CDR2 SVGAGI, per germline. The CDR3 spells CASSRDFKTGELFF. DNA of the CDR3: TGTGCCAGCAGTCGGGACTTCAAGACCGGGGAGCTGTTTTTT.

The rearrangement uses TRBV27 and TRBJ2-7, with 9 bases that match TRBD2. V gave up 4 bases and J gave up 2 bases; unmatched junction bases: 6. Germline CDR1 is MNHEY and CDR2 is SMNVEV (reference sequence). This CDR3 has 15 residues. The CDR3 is CASSSISGSPYEQYF. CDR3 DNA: TGTGCCAGCAGTTCAATTAGCGGGAGCCCCTACGAGCAGTACTTC.

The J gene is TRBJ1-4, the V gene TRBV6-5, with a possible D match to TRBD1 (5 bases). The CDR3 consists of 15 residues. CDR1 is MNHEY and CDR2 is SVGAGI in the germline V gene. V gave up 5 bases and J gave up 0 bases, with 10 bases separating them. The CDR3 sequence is CASSNTGATNEKLFF. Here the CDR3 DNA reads TGTGCCAGCAGTAATACGGGGGCAACTAATGAAAAACTGTTTTTT.

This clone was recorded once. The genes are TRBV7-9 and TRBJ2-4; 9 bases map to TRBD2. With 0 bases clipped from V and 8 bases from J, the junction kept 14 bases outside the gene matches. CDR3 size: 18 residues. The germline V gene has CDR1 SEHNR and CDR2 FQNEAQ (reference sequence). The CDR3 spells CASSLAREGASTGYIQYF. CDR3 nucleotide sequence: TGTGCCAGCAGCTTAGCGCGGGAGGGGGCTTCGACGGGATACATTCAGTACTTC.

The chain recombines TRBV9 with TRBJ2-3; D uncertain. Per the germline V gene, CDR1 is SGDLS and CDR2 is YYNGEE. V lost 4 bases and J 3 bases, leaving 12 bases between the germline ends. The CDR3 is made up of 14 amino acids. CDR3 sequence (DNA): TGTGCCAGCAGCCTGCAGTCGAAAACAGATACGCAGTATTTT. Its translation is CASSLQSKTDTQYF.

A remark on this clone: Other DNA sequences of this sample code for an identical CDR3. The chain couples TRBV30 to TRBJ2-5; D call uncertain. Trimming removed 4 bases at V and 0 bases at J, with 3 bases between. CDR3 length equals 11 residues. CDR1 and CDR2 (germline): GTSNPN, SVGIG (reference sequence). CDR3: CAWTDQETQYF. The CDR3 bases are TGTGCCTGGACAGACCAAGAGACCCAGTACTTC.

DNA of the CDR3: TGTGCCAGTAGTGGAGGGGTTCTTGGCAATCAGCCCCAGCATTTT. It yields the protein CASSGGVLGNQPQHF. This rearrangement joins TRBV19 to TRBJ1-5; a weak D match, TRBD1 (5 bases). This CDR3 is built from 15 residues. CDR1 and CDR2 from the germline V gene are LNHDA and SQIVND (reference sequence). Trimming pared 5 bases from V and 2 bases from J, leaving 13 bases between.

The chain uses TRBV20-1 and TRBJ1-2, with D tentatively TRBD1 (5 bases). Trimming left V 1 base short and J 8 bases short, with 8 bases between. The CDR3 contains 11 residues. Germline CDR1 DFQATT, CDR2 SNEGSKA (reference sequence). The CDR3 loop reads CSARGRGGYTF. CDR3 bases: TGCAGTGCTAGAGGACGGGGCGGCTACACCTTC.

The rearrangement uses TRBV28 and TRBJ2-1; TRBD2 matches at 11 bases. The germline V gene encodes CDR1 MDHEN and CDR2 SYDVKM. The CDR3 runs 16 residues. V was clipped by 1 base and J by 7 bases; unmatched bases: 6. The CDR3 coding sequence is TGTGCCAGCAGTTTATTTTTAGCGGGAGGGCGGAATGAGCAGTTCTTC. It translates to CASSLFLAGGRNEQFF.

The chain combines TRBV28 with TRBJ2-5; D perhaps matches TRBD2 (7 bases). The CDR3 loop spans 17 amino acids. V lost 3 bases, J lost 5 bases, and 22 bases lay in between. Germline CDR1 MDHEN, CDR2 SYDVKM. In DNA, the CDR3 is TGTGCCAGCAGTTTGCCCCCGTCCCAAGGGGGAGGGGAGACCCAGTACTTC. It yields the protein CASSLPPSQGGGETQYF.